The 7 T cell receptor beta chains given below trace back to one sample, sequenced in a study of blood T cell repertoires in COVID-19. Profiled with immunoSEQ multiplex PCR; TCRdb holds only in-frame clones, not every one. The top ten clones hold over 2.5% of a sample with 250,000 or so clones, approximately 86% of them seen once. The sample taken for sequencing was PBMCs or T cells enriched from blood (not recorded which). Source of these receptors: a woman aged 18-29 years who had recovered from COVID-19.

The chain has TRBV2 and TRBJ2-7; D is possibly TRBD1 (6 bases). With 6 bases removed from V and 6 bases from J, the gap between germline ends came to 18 bases. The CDR3 consists of 14 residues. Germline V gene data show CDR1 as SNHLY and CDR2 as FYNNEI. The CDR3 DNA is TGTGCCAGCAGCGGGACACTACTGACAGCCGAGCAGTACTTC. Protein sequence: CASSGTLLTAEQYF.

J is TRBJ1-1 and V is TRBV5-8; 10 positions match TRBD1. The ends lost 0 bases at V and 8 bases at J; junction bases unmatched: 4. Germline-derived CDR1 and CDR2 are SGHTS and YDEGEE. There are 14 residues in the CDR3. DNA for the CDR3: TGTGCCAGCAGCTTGGTCGGGACAGGGGAGGAAGCTTTCTTT. Amino acids: CASSLVGTGEEAFF.

The chain couples TRBV9 to TRBJ1-1; D is unclear. The CDR3 totals 14 residues. The germline V and J ends were trimmed by 0 bases and 6 bases, with 12 bases remaining between them. Germline values: CDR1 SGDLS, CDR2 YYNGEE. The CDR3 DNA sequence: TGTGCCAGCAGCGTAGTCAGCGGCGGATCTGAAGCTTTCTTT. This sequence encodes CASSVVSGGSEAFF.

The chain recombines TRBV5-6 with TRBJ1-4; D possibly corresponds to TRBD1 (6 bases). Deletions cut 3 bases from V and 7 bases from J, with 16 bases between. CDR3 length: 15 amino acids. Germline lookup yields CDR1 SGHDT and CDR2 YYEEEE. CDR3 DNA: TGTGCCAGCAGCTCTTACAGGGTTACCGGTGAAAAACTGTTTTTT. Translation: CASSSYRVTGEKLFF.

This clone has a single count. The CDR3 region is CASSLDRTGGIADTQYF. The CDR3 DNA reads TGTGCCAGCAGCTTAGACCGGACAGGGGGCATAGCAGATACGCAGTATTTT. This chain links TRBV11-3 with TRBJ2-3, with 11 bases aligning to TRBD1. V lost 0 bases to trimming and J lost 4 bases; unmatched junction nucleotides: 6. The CDR3 is made up of 17 amino acids. Germline CDR1 is SGHNT and CDR2 is YENEEA.

The CDR3 DNA sequence: TGTGCCATCAGTGTTAGGGCTAGCGAACATTCCTACAATGAGCAGTTCTTC. Amino acids: CAISVRASEHSYNEQFF. This rearrangement joins TRBV10-3 to TRBJ2-1; D is perhaps TRBD2 (6 bases). Looked up from germline, CDR1 is ENHRY and CDR2 is SYGVKD. V was clipped by 4 bases and J by 1 base, with 17 bases between them. This CDR3 contains 17 residues.

The rearrangement uses TRBV9 and TRBJ2-7; D is perhaps TRBD2 (6 bases). The CDR3 has 14 residues. The ends were cut back, 4 bases at V and 3 bases at J, with 14 bases in the middle. Germline CDR1 SGDLS, CDR2 YYNGEE. The CDR3 bases are TGTGCCAGCAGCTTGGGGGGTTTGGGCTACGAGCAGTACTTC. The encoded protein is CASSLGGLGYEQYF. The whole variable domain, remainder taken from reference TRBV9 and TRBJ2-7, is DSGVTQTPKHLITATGQRVTLRCSPRSGDLSVYWYQQSLDQGLQFLIQYYNGEERAKGNILERFSAQQFPDLHSELNLSSLELGDSALYFCASSLGGLGYEQYFGPGTRLTVT.